One and the same sample provided the 22 T cell receptor beta chains below, sequenced in a study of T cell clones after liver transplantation. The protocol was immunoSEQ multiplex PCR, while the TCRdb copy is restricted to in-frame clones and leaves out a portion. The repertoire holds fewer than 65,000 clones, with roughly nine tenths as singletons. Sequences were derived from CD8+ T cells from blood, sampled 12 months after liver transplant. These receptors were collected from a human patient who received a liver transplant. The graft donor may have contributed some T cells.

The genes are TRBV7-8 and TRBJ2-2; TRBD1 or TRBD2 may be the D gene (5 bases each). Trimming removed 6 bases at V and 0 bases at J, with 17 bases between. The CDR3 is 17 amino acids. The germline gives CDR1 SGHVS, CDR2 FQNEAQ. CDR3 protein: CASSWDGYIPNTGELFF. CDR3 DNA: TGTGCCAGCAGTTGGGACGGCTATATTCCGAACACCGGGGAGCTGTTTTTT. Variable domain in full (rest from reference TRBV7-8 and TRBJ2-2): GAGVSQSPRYKVAKRGQDVALRCDPISGHVSLFWYQQALGQGPEFLTYFQNEAQLDKSGLPSDRFFAERPEGSVSTLKIQRTQQEDSAVYLCASSWDGYIPNTGELFFGEGSRLTVL.

This clone was observed a handful of times. The chain couples TRBV13 to TRBJ2-1; D unclear. Trimming pared 1 base from V and 5 bases from J, leaving 6 bases between. Germline loops: CDR1 PRHDT, CDR2 FYEKMQ (reference sequence). The CDR3 extends over 13 amino acids. CDR3 sequence reads: CASSLEPHNEQFF. The CDR3 coding sequence is TGTGCCAGCAGCTTAGAACCACACAATGAGCAGTTCTTC. The full variable domain, its missing parts supplied by reference TRBV13 and TRBJ2-1, is AAGVIQSPRHLIKEKRETATLKCYPIPRHDTVYWYQQGPGQDPQFLISFYEKMQSDKGSIPDRFSAQQFSDYHSELNMSSLELGDSALYFCASSLEPHNEQFFGPGTRLTVL.

This chain connects TRBV27 to TRBJ1-5, with D unresolved. Germline values: CDR1 MNHEY, CDR2 SMNVEV (reference sequence). This CDR3 has 13 amino acids. The V gene lost 3 bases and the J gene lost 0 bases, with 3 bases spanning the gap. The CDR3 sequence: CASSLHSNQPQHF. The CDR3 nucleotides read TGTGCCAGCAGTTTGCATAGCAATCAGCCCCAGCATTTT.

This chain connects TRBV30 to TRBJ2-1; D tentatively fits TRBD1 or TRBD2 (6 bases each). The length of the CDR3 is 16 residues. CDR1 and CDR2 from the germline V gene are GTSNPN and SVGIG (reference sequence). Trimming stripped 0 bases from V and 3 bases from J, with 15 bases between. CDR3 DNA: TGTGCCTGGAGTGTAGAGGCGGGACAAAACTACAATGAGCAGTTCTTC. This encodes CAWSVEAGQNYNEQFF.

This chain joins TRBV27 and TRBJ2-7; D gene unclear. Trimming removed 5 bases at V and 4 bases at J, with 15 bases between. The CDR3 consists of 14 residues. Germline loops: CDR1 MNHEY, CDR2 SMNVEV (reference sequence). The CDR3 sequence: CASSLFGGRYEQYF. The CDR3 DNA sequence: TGTGCCAGCAGTCTTTTCGGCGGACGATACGAGCAGTACTTC.

The chain couples TRBV27 to TRBJ2-2, with a possible D match to TRBD2 (6 bases). Trimming took 5 bases from V and 4 from J, leaving 14 bases between them. Per germline, CDR1 MNHEY and CDR2 SMNVEV (reference sequence). The CDR3 sequence is 15 residues long. CDR3 DNA sequence: TGTGCCAGCAGTCTTGGGGGGAGCCGCACCGGGGAGCTGTTTTTT. This gives the protein CASSLGGSRTGELFF.

The chain recombines TRBV13 with TRBJ2-1; D possibly corresponds to TRBD2 (5 bases). Germline values: CDR1 PRHDT, CDR2 FYEKMQ (reference sequence). The ends were cut back, 5 bases at V and 0 bases at J, with 11 bases in the middle. CDR3 length: 15 residues. CDR3 sequence (DNA): TGTGCCAGCAGCCCACTAGAGAGCTCCTACAATGAGCAGTTCTTC. Protein product: CASSPLESSYNEQFF.

This chain uses TRBV5-1 with TRBJ2-7; TRBD2 aligns across 11 bases. V shed 5 bases and J 3 bases; nucleotides not matched to a gene: 4. Germline V lookup: CDR1 SGHRS, CDR2 YFSETQ. This CDR3 contains 14 residues. The CDR3 reads CASRGTSGLYEQYF. CDR3 nucleotides: TGCGCCAGCAGAGGGACTAGCGGCCTCTACGAGCAGTACTTC.

This chain joins TRBV19 and TRBJ2-2; D ambiguous. This CDR3 has 13 residues. The germline CDR1 and CDR2 sequences are LNHDA and SQIVND (reference sequence). V lost 3 bases and J 5 bases, leaving 7 bases between the germline ends. The CDR3 DNA sequence: TGTGCCAGTAGTATTGTGGGGACCGGGGAGCTGTTTTTT. As protein: CASSIVGTGELFF.

The CDR3: CASSEASSYGYTF. In nucleotides, the CDR3 is TGTGCCAGCAGTGAGGCGTCGTCCTATGGCTACACCTTC. The rearrangement joins TRBV25-1 to TRBJ1-2; no firm D call. The germline V gene has CDR1 MGHDK and CDR2 SYGVNS. The CDR3 sequence is 13 residues long. Trimming left V 3 bases short and J 4 bases short, with 9 bases between.

This chain uses TRBV28 with TRBJ2-7; no reliable D call. V gave up 7 bases and J gave up 3 bases, with 16 bases separating them. The CDR3 sequence is 14 residues long. Germline assignment: CDR1 MDHEN and CDR2 SYDVKM. The CDR3 loop is CASTTGRTLYEQYF. CDR3 nucleotide sequence: TGTGCCAGCACAACGGGCAGGACCCTCTACGAGCAGTACTTC. Based on the CDR3 plus reference TRBV28 and TRBJ2-7, the full variable domain is DVKVTQSSRYLVKRTGEKVFLECVQDMDHENMFWYRQDPGLGLRLIYFSYDVKMKEKGDIPEGYSVSREKKERFSLILESASTNQTSMYLCASTTGRTLYEQYFGPGTRLTVT.

CDR3 in DNA: TGCAGCGTTAGGGGGGGCACTGAAGCTTTCTTT. As protein: CSVRGGTEAFF. The J gene is TRBJ1-1, the V gene TRBV29-1, with D perhaps matching TRBD1 (6 bases). This CDR3 spans 11 amino acids. Per germline, CDR1 SQVTM and CDR2 ANQGSEA. V lost 5 bases, J lost 4 bases, and 8 bases lay in between.

This rearrangement joins TRBV19 to TRBJ2-7, with TRBD2 matching 11 bases. After removal of 3 bases from V and 3 bases from J, the junction contained 1 base not matched to a gene. The CDR3 is 14 amino acids. CDR1 and CDR2 (germline): LNHDA, SQIVND (reference sequence). CDR3 coding DNA: TGTGCCAGTAGTATGGGGACTAGCGGCTACGAGCAGTACTTC. Translated: CASSMGTSGYEQYF.

The chain has TRBV28 and TRBJ2-1; D is ambiguous. There are 14 residues in the CDR3. The ends were cut back, 3 bases at V and 7 bases at J, with 13 bases in the middle. Germline CDR1 MDHEN, CDR2 SYDVKM. The CDR3 region has the DNA TGTGCCAGCAGTTTGTTCGGTACAAGGAATGAGCAGTTCTTC. It specifies CASSLFGTRNEQFF.

The chain combines TRBV10-1 with TRBJ2-7; D is possibly TRBD2 (6 bases). The CDR3 loop spans 13 amino acids. CDR1 is WNHNN and CDR2 is SYGVQD in the germline V gene (reference sequence). V dropped 3 bases and J dropped 5 bases, with 11 bases sitting between them. CDR3 amino acids: CASSDGGVHEQYF. The CDR3 DNA is TGCGCCAGCAGTGATGGAGGGGTCCACGAGCAGTACTTC.

This clone was observed a few times. The V gene is TRBV18, the J gene TRBJ2-1, with D possibly TRBD2 on 5 matching bases. CDR1 is KGHSH and CDR2 is LQKENI in the germline V gene. The V end lost 4 bases, the J end lost 8 bases, and 12 bases lay between the germline ends. This CDR3 has 13 residues. This chain's CDR3 is CASSQPGVHEQFF. In nucleotides, the CDR3 is TGTGCCAGCTCACAACCCGGGGTCCATGAGCAGTTCTTC.

The gene calls are TRBV19 and TRBJ2-7, with TRBD2 matching 10 bases. The CDR3 is 15 amino acids. V gave up 6 bases and J gave up 5 bases; unmatched junction bases: 10. Germline V gene sequence: CDR1 LNHDA, CDR2 SQIVND (reference sequence). The CDR3 sequence is CASRPSSGSLNEQYF. The DNA for the CDR3 is TGTGCCAGTAGGCCCTCTAGCGGGAGCTTGAACGAGCAGTACTTC.

This chain joins TRBV19 and TRBJ1-4; D is possibly TRBD1 (5 bases). The germline V gene encodes CDR1 LNHDA and CDR2 SQIVND (reference sequence). V was cut by 5 bases and J by 5 bases, with 15 bases left in between. This CDR3 contains 15 residues. CDR3 protein: CASSVPGEINEKLFF. The CDR3 coding sequence is TGTGCCAGTAGTGTCCCGGGGGAGATCAATGAAAAACTGTTTTTT.

The chain recombines TRBV28 with TRBJ2-1; D uncertain. The V end lost 4 bases, the J end lost 7 bases, and 5 bases lay between the germline ends. Germline V gene lookup returns CDR1 MDHEN and CDR2 SYDVKM. The CDR3 sequence is 11 residues long. The CDR3 DNA reads TGTGCCAGCAGTTGGGGTAATGAGCAGTTCTTC. Its protein product is CASSWGNEQFF.

The chain recombines TRBV10-3 with TRBJ2-5; weak D call: TRBD2 (6 bases). The CDR3 runs to 13 residues. Germline V gene lookup returns CDR1 ENHRY and CDR2 SYGVKD. Trimming left V 5 bases short and J 5 bases short, with 12 bases between. CDR3 amino acids: CAISTPGAETQYF. CDR3 DNA: TGTGCCATCAGTACGCCGGGAGCCGAGACCCAGTACTTC.

This clone was seen only a few times. The rearrangement joins TRBV7-8 to TRBJ1-2, with D unclear. This CDR3 contains 13 residues. Trimming pared 4 bases from V and 5 bases from J, leaving 11 bases between. Germline CDR1 is SGHVS and CDR2 is FQNEAQ. CDR3: CASSSGPGYGYTF. CDR3 nucleotide sequence: TGTGCCAGCAGCTCTGGCCCCGGATATGGCTACACCTTC.

CDR3 region: CASSPGTLDTQYF. As DNA, the CDR3 is TGTGCCAGTAGCCCTGGGACTCTAGATACGCAGTATTTT. The chain has TRBV19 and TRBJ2-3; perhaps TRBD2 as D (6 bases). Trimming removed 6 bases at V and 5 bases at J, with 12 bases between. CDR3 size: 13 residues. CDR1 is LNHDA, CDR2 SQIVND, per germline (reference sequence).